The rows below give T cell receptor beta chains drawn from one sample of a study of early T cells in non-severe SARS-CoV-2 infection. Each CDR3 protein is one row after TCRdb ran MiXCR on the 5' RACE reads. The sample yields around 110,000 distinct CDR3 sequences, 11% seen once. Sample: whole blood. These TCRs come from an adult who was a healthcare worker with PCR-confirmed SARS-CoV-2 infection or an uninfected control (not recorded which). Each CDR3 is given with its conserved first and last residue. The order of the fields is clone size, D gene, V gene, J gene, CDR3 protein, CDR3 DNA. A D gene is named only where the DNA matches it firmly. Some rows mark clone size as missing; the rest say once, few, many or name a class of expanded clone.

>NA|NA|TRBV28|TRBJ1-5
CASWGRNQPQHF
TGTGCCAGCTGGGGACGCAATCAGCCCCAGCATTTT
>many|NA|TRBV11-2|TRBJ2-1
CASSLEPSSQAQKFF
TGTGCCAGCAGCTTAGAACCGAGCTCACAGGCACAGAAGTTCTTC
>once|NA|TRBV6-2/TRBV6-3|TRBJ2-7
CASSVEIYEQYF
TGTGCCAGCAGCGTTGAGATCTACGAGCAGTACTTC
>many|NA|TRBV6-6|TRBJ1-2
CASSQTVRYGYTF
TGTGCCAGCAGTCAGACAGTCCGCTATGGCTACACCTTC
>many|NA|TRBV4-1|TRBJ1-5
CASSQGGARQPQHF
TGCGCCAGCAGCCAAGGGGGGGCTCGGCAGCCCCAGCATTTT
>many|TRBD2|TRBV4-3|TRBJ2-1
CASSPELAGDEQFF
TGCGCCAGCAGCCCCGAACTAGCGGGAGATGAGCAGTTCTTC
>many|NA|TRBV19|TRBJ1-5
CASRDWIDQPQHF
TGTGCCAGTAGGGACTGGATTGATCAGCCCCAGCATTTT
>many|NA|TRBV29-1|TRBJ2-1
CSVATAGYNEQFF
TGCAGCGTCGCCACGGCGGGCTACAATGAGCAGTTCTTC
>few|NA|TRBV7-2|TRBJ2-3
CASSLRGADTQYF
TGTGCCAGCAGCTTACGTGGAGCAGATACGCAGTATTTT
>NA|TRBD2|TRBV20-1|TRBJ2-7
CSANGLGRDEQYF
TGCAGTGCTAACGGACTAGGTCGTGACGAGCAGTACTTC
>NA|TRBD2|TRBV4-1|TRBJ2-1
CASSQGGTPAGLNEQFF
TGCGCCAGCAGCCAAGGAGGGACTCCAGCGGGACTTAATGAGCAGTTCTTC
>many|TRBD1|TRBV7-2|TRBJ2-1
CASSPQGAREQFF
TGTGCCAGCAGCCCGCAGGGGGCTCGTGAGCAGTTCTTC
>many|NA|TRBV27|TRBJ1-5
CARRNGSLSNQPQHF
TGTGCCAGAAGAAATGGGAGCCTTAGCAATCAGCCCCAGCATTTT
>NA|TRBD2|TRBV7-2|TRBJ2-7
CASSQGTSGYYEQYF
TGTGCCAGCAGCCAGGGGACTAGCGGTTACTACGAGCAGTACTTC
>many|NA|TRBV11-2|TRBJ2-1
CASSPSNEGAYNEQFF
TGTGCCAGCAGCCCATCCAATGAGGGCGCCTACAATGAGCAGTTCTTC
>few|TRBD2|TRBV23-1|TRBJ2-5
CASTLLPAGEETQYF
TGCGCCAGCACCCTATTACCAGCGGGAGAAGAGACCCAGTACTTC
>many|NA|TRBV7-2|TRBJ2-3
CASSLAGHYTDTQYF
TGTGCCAGCAGCTTAGCGGGACACTACACAGATACGCAGTATTTT
>NA|TRBD2|TRBV29-1|TRBJ2-1
CSVVPAGGSSYNEQFF
TGCAGCGTTGTTCCAGCGGGGGGCAGCTCCTACAATGAGCAGTTCTTC